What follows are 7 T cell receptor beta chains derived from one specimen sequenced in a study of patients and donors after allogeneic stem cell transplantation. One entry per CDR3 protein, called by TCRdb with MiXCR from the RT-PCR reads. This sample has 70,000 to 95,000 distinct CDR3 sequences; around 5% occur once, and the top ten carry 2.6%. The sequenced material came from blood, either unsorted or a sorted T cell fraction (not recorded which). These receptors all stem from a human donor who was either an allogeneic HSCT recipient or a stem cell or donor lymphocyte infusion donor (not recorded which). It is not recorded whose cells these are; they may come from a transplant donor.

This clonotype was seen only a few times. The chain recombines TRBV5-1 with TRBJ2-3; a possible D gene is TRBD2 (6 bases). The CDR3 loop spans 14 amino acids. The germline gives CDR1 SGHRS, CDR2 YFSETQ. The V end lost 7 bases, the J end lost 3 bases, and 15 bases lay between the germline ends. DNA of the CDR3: TGCGCCAGCTACGCCGGAGGGATGACAGATACGCAGTATTTT. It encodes CASYAGGMTDTQYF.

CDR3 in DNA: TGTGCCAGCAGCCCCATGGGTGATACGCAGTATTTT. Encoded protein: CASSPMGDTQYF. V usage is TRBV13 and J usage is TRBJ2-3, with unresolved D. Germline lookup yields CDR1 PRHDT and CDR2 FYEKMQ (reference sequence). The CDR3 is 12 amino acids. Trimming shortened V by 5 bases and J by 6 bases, and 9 bases separated the two germline ends. The full variable domain, with the rest looked up from reference TRBV13 and TRBJ2-3, is AAGVIQSPRHLIKEKRETATLKCYPIPRHDTVYWYQQGPGQDPQFLISFYEKMQSDKGSIPDRFSAQQFSDYHSELNMSSLELGDSALYFCASSPMGDTQYFGPGTRLTVL.

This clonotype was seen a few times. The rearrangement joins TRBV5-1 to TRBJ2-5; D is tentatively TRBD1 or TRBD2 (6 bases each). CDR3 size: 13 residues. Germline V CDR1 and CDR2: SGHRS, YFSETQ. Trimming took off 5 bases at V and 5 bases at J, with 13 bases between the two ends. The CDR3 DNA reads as TGCGCCAGCAGGGGGGGCCAGGGGGAGACCCAGTACTTC. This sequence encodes CASRGGQGETQYF.

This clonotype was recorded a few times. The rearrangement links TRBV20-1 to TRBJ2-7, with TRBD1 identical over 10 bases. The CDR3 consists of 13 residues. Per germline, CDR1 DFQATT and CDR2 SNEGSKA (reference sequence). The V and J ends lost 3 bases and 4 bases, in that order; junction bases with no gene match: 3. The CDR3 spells CSARTGGVYEQYF. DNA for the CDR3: TGCAGTGCTAGGACAGGGGGCGTTTACGAGCAGTACTTC.

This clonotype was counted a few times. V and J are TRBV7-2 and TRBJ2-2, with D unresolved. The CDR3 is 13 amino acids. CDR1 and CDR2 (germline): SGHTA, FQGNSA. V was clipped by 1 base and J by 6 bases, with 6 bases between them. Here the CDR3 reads CASSLGPAGELFF. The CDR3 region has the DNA TGTGCCAGCAGCTTAGGCCCAGCCGGGGAGCTGTTTTTT.

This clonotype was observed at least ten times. The CDR3 DNA is TGCAGTGCTAGGTTCGGGACAGGGGGCAAATTGGCCCCGTTGTCTAGCAATCAGCCCCAGCATTTT. Translation gives CSARFGTGGKLAPLSSNQPQHF. V and J are TRBV20-1 and TRBJ1-5, with 12 bases matching TRBD1. The germline CDR1 and CDR2 sequences are DFQATT and SNEGSKA (reference sequence). The CDR3 has 22 residues. Trimming cost V 3 bases and J 0 bases; bases outside gene matches: 21.

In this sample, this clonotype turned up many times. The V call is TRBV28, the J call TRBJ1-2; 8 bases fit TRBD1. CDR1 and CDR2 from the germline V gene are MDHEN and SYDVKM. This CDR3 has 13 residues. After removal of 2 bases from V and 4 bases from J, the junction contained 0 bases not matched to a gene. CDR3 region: CASSLTGGYGYTF. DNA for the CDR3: TGTGCCAGCAGTTTAACAGGGGGCTATGGCTACACCTTC.